The 4 T cell receptor beta chains below come from one sample, sequenced in a study of regulatory T cells in long-lasting Graves disease. Combining iRepertoire HTBI primers with Arm-PCR of CDR3 regions, the authors built TCR beta libraries. TCRdb redid the calling of the multiplex PCR reads with MiXCR, one entry per CDR3 protein. The sample holds fewer than 450,000 distinct CDR3 sequences; roughly 20% are singletons and the top ten take about 20%. Indicated time point: persistent/refractory GD, antithyroid drugs over 5 years with positive TRAb. The authors made the TCR library using RNA they extracted from PBMCs. The sample in question was peripheral blood mononuclear cells (PBMCs), obtained when the disease was refractory, from a patient treated with antithyroid drugs. The receptor source for this set is a female donor with Graves disease.

The rearrangement uses TRBV27 and TRBJ1-1, with no clear D. The CDR3 has 16 residues. In germline, CDR1 is MNHEY, CDR2 SMNVEV (reference sequence). The germline V and J ends were trimmed by 2 bases and 4 bases, with 17 bases remaining between them. As DNA, the CDR3 is TGTGCCAGCAGTTTAGTGGCAGTCCTCATGGGCACTGAAGCTTTCTTT. The encoded protein is CASSLVAVLMGTEAFF.

The chain joins TRBV19 to TRBJ2-7; TRBD1 matches at 8 bases. From germline, CDR1 is LNHDA and CDR2 SQIVND (reference sequence). This CDR3 comprises 12 residues. Germline trimming cut 10 bases from V and 2 bases from J; bases unmatched to any gene: 4. The CDR3 nucleotides read TGTGCCACTGGGACAGGTGCCTACGAGCAGTACTTC. Translated, it gives CATGTGAYEQYF.

The chain is built from TRBV6-1 and TRBJ2-7, with a possible D match to TRBD2 (5 bases). The CDR3 is 14 amino acids. The V gene's germline CDR1 is MNHNS and CDR2 SASEGT. Trimming stripped 6 bases from V and 3 bases from J, with 15 bases between. Here the CDR3 DNA reads TGTGCCAGCAGACCAAGCGGAGTCCTCTACGAGCAGTACTTC. Translation gives CASRPSGVLYEQYF.

A few counts support this clonotype. This chain connects TRBV12-3 or TRBV12-4 to TRBJ2-7; TRBD1 matches at 9 bases. The CDR3 has 13 residues. J lost 9 bases, V lost 5 bases, and 8 bases had no gene match. The CDR3 reads CASSQGQGWAQYF. The CDR3 DNA reads TGTGCCAGCAGTCAGGGACAGGGATGGGCGCAGTACTTC.